This T cell receptor (beta chain) emerged from a study of T cell responses to AZD1222 COVID-19 vaccine. TCRdb keeps only in-frame clones here, not all; method: immunoSEQ multiplex PCR. The sample has 65,000 to 75,000 clones, around 84% seen once. Trimming stripped 3 bases from V and 6 bases from J, with 27 bases between. The CDR3 is 19 amino acids. From germline, CDR1 is MDHEN and CDR2 SYDVKM. The sample in question was peripheral blood, obtained on day 0 of AZD1222 vaccination. The rearrangement joins TRBV28 to TRBJ1-5; D is ambiguous. The clonotype comes from an adult in good health. The CDR3 here is CASSFPEEREYFMGQPQHF. CDR3 nucleotides: TGTGCCAGCAGTTTCCCCGAGGAAAGGGAATATTTCATGGGTCAGCCCCAGCATTTT.